The rows below give T cell receptor beta chains drawn from one sample of a study of post-analysis software for immune sequencing data. MiXCR was run by TCRdb on the PCR reads, yielding one entry per CDR3 protein. In the table there are roughly 800,000 distinct CDR3 sequences, approximately 57% of which are singletons. The sequenced sample was blood. The receptors here all came from a girl aged 10 to 17 with multiple sclerosis. CDR3s include the opening cysteine and the closing phenylalanine or tryptophan. D genes are given only for firm matches. Size tells how often a clone was seen (once, few, many) or the class of an expanded clone, and some rows leave it out.

j_call d_call v_call clone_size cdr3_aa cdr3_nt
TRBJ1-1 TRBD1 TRBV28 NA CASSPLEGAGTEAFF TGTGCCAGCAGTCCGCTGGAGGGGGCCGGCACTGAAGCTTTCTTT
TRBJ2-5 TRBD2 TRBV24-1 NA CATSEGRGRQETQYF TGTGCCACCAGTGAGGGGCGGGGGAGACAAGAGACCCAGTACTTC
TRBJ2-7 TRBD1 TRBV20-1 few CSASSGQGLFEQYF TGCAGTGCTAGTTCTGGACAGGGGCTTTTCGAGCAGTACTTC
TRBJ1-2 NA TRBV7-8 NA CASSLGLYNYGYTF TGTGCCAGCAGCTTAGGGCTATATAACTATGGCTACACCTTC
TRBJ2-3 NA TRBV28 NA CASSLRSSFTDTQYF TGTGCCAGCAGTTTAAGGAGCAGCTTCACAGATACGCAGTATTTT
TRBJ2-1 TRBD1 TRBV20-1 NA CSASGRDSSCNEQFF TGCAGTGCTTCCGGACGGGACAGCTCCTGCAATGAGCAGTTCTTC
TRBJ1-5 NA TRBV6-5 few CASSYRTSNQPQHF TGTGCCAGCAGTTACAGGACTAGCAATCAGCCCCAGCATTTT
TRBJ1-2 NA TRBV5-5 NA CASSLDVPQGGYTF TGTGCCAGCAGCTTGGATGTCCCCCAAGGAGGCTACACCTTC
TRBJ1-1 NA TRBV10-3 NA CAIRDGNTEAFF TGTGCCATCAGAGACGGGAACACTGAAGCTTTCTTT
TRBJ1-2 NA TRBV5-1 NA CASSLGWEGYGYTF TGCGCCAGCAGCTTGGGATGGGAAGGCTATGGCTACACCTTC
TRBJ2-5 NA TRBV3-1 NA CASSQEGSPVSQYF TGTGCCAGCAGCCAAGAGGGAAGCCCGGTATCCCAGTACTTC
TRBJ1-1 NA TRBV7-3 NA CASSLTYREAAFF TGTGCCAGCAGCTTAACCTACAGGGAAGCAGCTTTCTTT
TRBJ1-2 NA TRBV20-1 NA CSARRNSDIYGYTF TGCAGTGCTAGAAGAAACAGCGATATCTATGGCTACACCTTC